These 31 T cell receptor beta chains were sequenced from one sample in a study of blood T cell repertoires in COVID-19. Sequencing was performed with immunoSEQ multiplex PCR; in TCRdb, only in-frame clones are kept and a portion is missing. The data hold around 230,000 clones, with about 80% observed a single time. Source material: PBMCs or T cells enriched from blood (not recorded which). The receptors here all came from a man aged 35 to 55 who had recovered from COVID-19.

The rearrangement uses TRBV19 and TRBJ1-5; D might be TRBD1 (6 bases). In germline, CDR1 is LNHDA, CDR2 SQIVND (reference sequence). This CDR3 comprises 13 residues. V gave up 5 bases and J gave up 4 bases, with 9 bases separating them. CDR3 amino acids: CASSVDRNQPQHF. The CDR3 bases are TGTGCCAGTAGTGTCGACAGGAATCAGCCCCAGCATTTT.

This clone was seen once. V is TRBV7-2 and J is TRBJ2-2; 9 nucleotides align to TRBD2. This CDR3 spans 16 amino acids. J was trimmed by 4 bases and V by 2 bases; bases with no gene match: 5. Germline V gene lookup returns CDR1 SGHTA and CDR2 FQGNSA. Here the CDR3 DNA reads TGTGCCAGCAGCTTAAGGCTAGCGGGGAGCACCGGGGAGCTGTTTTTT. Amino acids: CASSLRLAGSTGELFF.

V gene TRBV3-1 (or the pseudogene TRBV3-2) combines with J gene TRBJ2-1, with D possibly matching TRBD2 (5 bases). The CDR3 totals 14 residues. Germline-derived CDR1 and CDR2 are LGHDT and YNNKEL (reference sequence). V was pared by 4 bases and J by 1 base, with 8 bases between. CDR3 DNA sequence: TGTGCCAGCAGCCTTACTAGATCCTACAATGAGCAGTTCTTC. Translation gives CASSLTRSYNEQFF.

V usage is TRBV28 and J usage is TRBJ2-3; weak D call: TRBD1 (6 bases). Germline loops: CDR1 MDHEN, CDR2 SYDVKM. The V end lost 2 bases, the J end lost 0 bases, and 6 bases lay between the germline ends. This CDR3 spans 14 amino acids. CDR3 sequence: CASSLRGSTDTQYF. For the CDR3, the DNA is TGTGCCAGCAGTTTAAGGGGGAGCACAGATACGCAGTATTTT.

This clone was found once. The chain links TRBV7-2 to TRBJ2-3; tentative D call: TRBD1 (5 bases). Germline V gene lookup returns CDR1 SGHTA and CDR2 FQGNSA. Trimming removed 0 bases at V and 1 base at J, with 8 bases between. This CDR3 has 15 residues. The DNA for the CDR3 is TGTGCCAGCAGCTTAGCGTGGGGCGGCACAGATACGCAGTATTTT. Amino acid sequence: CASSLAWGGTDTQYF.

This clone has just one count. The genes are TRBV19 and TRBJ1-1, with no clear D. Trimming left V 5 bases short and J 8 bases short, with 18 bases between. This CDR3 contains 14 residues. CDR1 and CDR2 (germline): LNHDA, SQIVND (reference sequence). The CDR3: CASSPPWAGPEAFF. CDR3 bases: TGTGCCAGTAGTCCTCCTTGGGCCGGTCCAGAAGCTTTCTTT. The whole variable domain, remainder taken from reference TRBV19 and TRBJ1-1, is DGGITQSPKYLFRKEGQNVTLSCEQNLNHDAMYWYRQDPGQGLRLIYYSQIVNDFQKGDIAEGYSVSREKKESFPLTVTSAQKNPTAFYLCASSPPWAGPEAFFGQGTRLTVV.

The chain combines TRBV7-2 with TRBJ1-1; tentative D call: TRBD1 (6 bases). The V gene's germline CDR1 is SGHTA and CDR2 FQGNSA. The ends were cut back, 1 base at V and 7 bases at J, with 13 bases in the middle. This CDR3 has 14 residues. CDR3 DNA sequence: TGTGCCAGCAGCTTAGACCCGACAGGACTTGAAGCTTTCTTT. This translates into CASSLDPTGLEAFF.

This chain links TRBV24-1 with TRBJ2-1, with D hard to call. V was clipped by 8 bases and J by 9 bases, with 16 bases between them. This CDR3 contains 13 residues. Germline lookup yields CDR1 KGHDR and CDR2 SFDVKD. The CDR3 protein is CATTHDLDLEQFF. The CDR3 coding sequence is TGTGCCACCACTCACGACCTAGATCTTGAGCAGTTCTTC.

The J gene is TRBJ2-1, the V gene TRBV6-5, with a weak D call TRBD1 (5 bases). CDR1 is MNHEY, CDR2 SVGAGI, per germline. The V and J ends lost 5 bases and 3 bases respectively, with 11 bases between them. The CDR3 is 14 residues long. CDR3 in DNA: TGTGCCAGCAGTACAGACAGATACTACAATGAGCAGTTCTTC. It encodes CASSTDRYYNEQFF.

The CDR3 DNA sequence: TGTGCCAGCAGTTTAGGGCAGGAAAATTCACCCCTCCACTTT. Translating it yields CASSLGQENSPLHF. V and J are TRBV28 and TRBJ1-6; D remains ambiguous. Between the trimmed V and J ends, which lost 2 bases and 7 bases, there was a span of 9 bases. Germline lookup yields CDR1 MDHEN and CDR2 SYDVKM. There are 14 residues in the CDR3.

V is TRBV11-2 and J is TRBJ1-2; D may be TRBD1 (5 bases). Trimming cost V 3 bases and J 8 bases, with 13 bases left between them. The CDR3 contains 13 residues. Germline V CDR1 and CDR2: SGHAT, FQNNGV. As DNA, the CDR3 is TGTGCCAGCAGCTTGTGGGGGGGTGGCGGCTACACCTTC. It encodes CASSLWGGGGYTF.

The count of this clone is one. V is TRBV11-2 and J is TRBJ2-2; 7 bases map to TRBD1. Germline V gives CDR1 SGHAT, CDR2 FQNNGV. The CDR3 runs 15 residues. The J segment lost 4 bases and the V segment lost 5 bases, leaving 7 bases of the junction unmatched. CDR3 nucleotides: TGTGCCAGCAGCCAAGGGGGCTTGGGCACCGGGGAGCTGTTTTTT. Amino acids: CASSQGGLGTGELFF.

V gene TRBV7-9 combines with J gene TRBJ1-2; 10 bases fit TRBD1. The V gene's germline CDR1 is SEHNR and CDR2 FQNEAQ (reference sequence). This CDR3 is 14 amino acids long. Trimming cost V 5 bases and J 7 bases; bases outside gene matches: 7. The CDR3 here is CASSPTGGAFGYTF. The CDR3 DNA follows: TGTGCCAGCAGCCCGACAGGGGGCGCCTTTGGCTACACCTTC.

The chain combines TRBV27 with TRBJ1-6; 10 nucleotides line up with TRBD1. The germline V gene has CDR1 MNHEY and CDR2 SMNVEV (reference sequence). V shed 6 bases, J shed 9 bases, and the junction held 8 bases outside the gene matches. This CDR3 has 15 residues. CDR3 amino acids: CASRLTGQGTSPLHF. Written as DNA, the CDR3 is TGTGCCAGCAGGCTGACGGGACAGGGGACTTCACCCCTCCACTTT.

This chain uses TRBV20-1 with TRBJ2-5; 7 bases agree with TRBD1. Germline CDR1 DFQATT, CDR2 SNEGSKA (reference sequence). CDR3 length: 18 residues. Germline trimming cut 3 bases from V and 5 bases from J; bases unmatched to any gene: 21. CDR3 amino acids: CSASPPPLLTGHRETQYF. In DNA form, the CDR3 reads TGCAGTGCTAGTCCTCCACCCCTTCTGACAGGGCATAGGGAGACCCAGTACTTC.

This clone turned up a few times. This chain uses TRBV5-1 with TRBJ2-7, with 7 bases lining up with TRBD1. The J segment lost 6 bases and the V segment lost 0 bases, leaving 12 bases of the junction unmatched. The CDR3 length is 16 residues. Germline lookup yields CDR1 SGHRS and CDR2 YFSETQ. DNA for the CDR3: TGCGCCAGCAGCTTGGGAGGGGGACAGTCCTCGGGCGAGCAGTACTTC. It specifies CASSLGGGQSSGEQYF.

In DNA form, the CDR3 reads TGCGCCAGCTATAGGGTTCAGGGGGGCTCCTACAATGAGCAGTTCTTC. This codes for CASYRVQGGSYNEQFF. The rearrangement uses TRBV5-1 and TRBJ2-1; tentative D call: TRBD1 (7 bases). Germline V gene data show CDR1 as SGHRS and CDR2 as YFSETQ. There are 16 residues in the CDR3. The V end lost 7 bases, the J end lost 0 bases, and 17 bases lay between the germline ends.

The chain uses TRBV6-1 and TRBJ1-2, with D possibly being TRBD1 (5 bases). Per germline, CDR1 MNHNS and CDR2 SASEGT. V lost 3 bases and J lost 9, with 20 bases in between. This CDR3 is 15 amino acids long. CDR3 residues: CASSELGRQLSSYTF. In DNA, the CDR3 is TGTGCCAGCAGTGAGCTGGGGCGACAGCTGTCGAGCTACACCTTC.

This clone has just one count. The CDR3 region has the DNA TGTGCCAGCAGTTGGCGGCGGGGGTCCGGAAACACCATATATTTT. This encodes CASSWRRGSGNTIYF. This sequence joins TRBV28 and TRBJ1-3; D might be TRBD1 (5 bases). Germline lookup yields CDR1 MDHEN and CDR2 SYDVKM. Trimming pared 4 bases from V and 4 bases from J, leaving 14 bases between. This CDR3 comprises 15 residues.

This clone was seen only a few times. This chain links TRBV14 with TRBJ2-7; possibly TRBD2 for D (6 bases). Germline CDR1 is SGHDN and CDR2 is FVKESK. V dropped 4 bases and J dropped 1 base, with 14 bases sitting between them. The CDR3 consists of 15 residues. Written as DNA, the CDR3 is TGTGCCAGCAGCCCCTGGAGGGGATCGTCCTACGAGCAGTACTTC. Translation gives CASSPWRGSSYEQYF.

Points on this clone: The junction shows a germline mismatch at one end, possibly a read error. The chain uses TRBV20-1 and TRBJ1-2; TRBD1 matches 10 bases. The CDR3 runs to 12 residues. Per germline, CDR1 DFQATT and CDR2 SNEGSKA (reference sequence). The CDR3 loop is CSASPHRQGAVF. The CDR3 region has the DNA TGCAGTGCTAGTCCCCATAGACAGGGGGCGGTTTTC.

V is TRBV11-2 and J is TRBJ2-3; D remains unclear. Germline values: CDR1 SGHAT, CDR2 FQNNGV. V was cut by 0 bases and J by 4 bases, with 8 bases left in between. There are 14 residues in the CDR3. CDR3 protein: CASSLDQVADTQYF. CDR3 bases: TGTGCCAGCAGCTTAGATCAGGTAGCAGATACGCAGTATTTT.

The chain combines TRBV7-3 with TRBJ2-3, with 7 bases fitting TRBD2. The CDR3 loop spans 17 amino acids. Per germline, CDR1 SGHTA and CDR2 FQGTGA. Trimming took 1 base from V and 4 from J; bases not matched to a gene: 11. The CDR3 nucleotides read TGTGCCAGCAGCTTAAATCCTGGGCGGGAGAGTTCAGATACGCAGTATTTT. Translated: CASSLNPGRESSDTQYF. The whole variable domain, filled in from reference TRBV7-3 and TRBJ2-3, reads GAGVSQTPSNKVTEKGKYVELRCDPISGHTALYWYRQSLGQGPEFLIYFQGTGAADDSGLPNDRFFAVRPEGSVSTLKIQRTERGDSAVYLCASSLNPGRESSDTQYFGPGTRLTVL.

The rearrangement joins TRBV7-8 to TRBJ1-6, with 11 positions matching TRBD1. The CDR3 consists of 15 residues. V lost 1 base and J lost 10; bases outside the gene matches: 3. From germline, CDR1 is SGHVS and CDR2 FQNEAQ. CDR3 in DNA: TGTGCCAGCAGCTTAGTGGGACAGGGGGGATCACCCCTCCACTTT. Translation: CASSLVGQGGSPLHF.

This chain joins TRBV7-3 and TRBJ2-2; TRBD1 aligns across 9 bases. Trimming cost V 6 bases and J 0 bases; bases outside gene matches: 2. Germline-derived CDR1 and CDR2 are SGHTA and FQGTGA. The CDR3 has 15 amino acids. The CDR3 nucleotides read TGTGCCAGCAGGGGACAGGGCACGAACACCGGGGAGCTGTTTTTT. It encodes CASRGQGTNTGELFF.

The rearrangement uses TRBV12-3 or TRBV12-4 and TRBJ1-1; tentative D call: TRBD1 (5 bases). Trimming left V 9 bases short and J 2 bases short, with 10 bases between. The CDR3 has 12 residues. The CDR3 reads CASGAINTEAFF. DNA of the CDR3: TGTGCCAGTGGGGCGATTAACACTGAAGCTTTCTTT.

CDR3 loop: CASSQPTGAVSNQPQHF. CDR3 nucleotides: TGCGCCAGCAGTCAACCGACAGGGGCCGTTAGCAATCAGCCCCAGCATTTT. The chain combines TRBV23-1 with TRBJ1-5; 8 bases align to TRBD1. TRBV23-1 is annotated as an ORF whose role is uncertain. Unmatched junction bases numbered 6, after V lost 2 bases and J lost 0 bases. The CDR3 has 17 residues.

This sequence joins TRBV14 and TRBJ1-2; a possible D gene is TRBD1 (5 bases). V lost 1 base and J lost 4, with 10 bases in between. There are 14 residues in the CDR3. Germline-derived CDR1 and CDR2 are SGHDN and FVKESK. CDR3 region: CASSQGPGSYGYTF. In nucleotides, the CDR3 is TGTGCCAGCAGCCAAGGTCCAGGGTCCTATGGCTACACCTTC.

The rearrangement uses TRBV28 and TRBJ2-1; the D gene is possibly TRBD1 (7 bases). This CDR3 is 16 amino acids long. Trimming cost V 6 bases and J 4 bases, with 19 bases left between them. The germline V gene has CDR1 MDHEN and CDR2 SYDVKM. CDR3 nucleotides: TGTGCCAGCAGCCCTCTGGGCAGGGGGGTTTACAATGAGCAGTTCTTC. Its protein is CASSPLGRGVYNEQFF.

This clone was seen just once. The J gene is TRBJ1-3, the V gene TRBV7-2; D gene unclear. The V end was cut by 6 bases, the J end by 4 bases, with 10 bases between. This CDR3 comprises 13 residues. The germline gives CDR1 SGHTA, CDR2 FQGNSA. CDR3 protein: CASSSPPGNTIYF. As DNA, the CDR3 is TGTGCCAGCAGTAGCCCTCCCGGAAACACCATATATTTT.

The V and J genes are TRBV28 and TRBJ1-5; D is possibly TRBD1 (6 bases). Trimming shortened V by 6 bases and J by 4 bases, and 13 bases separated the two germline ends. The CDR3 spans 14 residues. Per germline, CDR1 MDHEN and CDR2 SYDVKM. CDR3 region: CASRSGQPNQPQHF. The CDR3 nucleotides read TGTGCCAGCAGATCCGGACAGCCAAATCAGCCCCAGCATTTT.